This record concerns one T cell receptor (beta chain) sequence. This clone has a single count. Its recognized antigen is unknown. Per-nucleotide qualities are absent, and no much larger clonotype sits a single base away. These data belong to a study of T cell clonotyping in hematopoietic cell transplantation (dated by TCRdb to about 2021). For context, the study as a whole: Pretransplant recipient samples were obtained after cytoreduction. In the study, over a hundred blood samples were gathered from a few dozen consecutive transplant recipients and their related donors. Patients were recruited between late 2015 and January 2017 and followed until September 2020 or death.

The meaning of the sample's time point label: recipient sample about 28 days before transplant, after cytoreduction. Blood from recipients was drawn about 28 days before transplant and again at days 30, 100 and 180 after transplant. Using Nuclei Lysis Solution, genomic DNA was extracted from unfractionated peripheral blood mononuclear cells that were either fresh or cryopreserved. With the immunoSEQ assay, which is a bias-controlled multiplex PCR relying on V- and J-specific primers, TCR beta CDR3 regions were amplified from genomic DNA. A second PCR step added a proprietary barcode and Illumina adapter sequences to the CDR3 amplicons. An Illumina MiSeq instrument was used to sequence the CDR3 libraries. From the authors' description of their analysis: Export and quality control were handled in immunoSEQ Analyzer 3.0, while downstream analyses relied on R Bioconductor and Immunarch. Only productive rearrangements within the normalized downsampled data set were used in the calculation of repertoire metrics. Pathologically expanded clonotypes were defined as those larger than 5 templates in the normalized cohort. Repertoire diversity was measured with the Inverse Simpson Index. The non-normalized data set was used for CMV-specificity analyses so that all clonotypes could be captured. This immuneACCESS table, as held by TCRdb, lists in-frame sequences with V and J called but not all clones. Of the missing ones, under half trace to an unresolved V gene in checked studies; the others have no known cause. Clone size and V and J calls were adopted from that table, with D and trimming inferred from the DNA. For this sample the table gives about 19,000 clones, of which around 86% were detected only once. The top ten hold 8.4% of the sample.

Summary of the overall study and its limitations: Broader TCR repertoire diversity after transplant was predicted by Inverse Simpson Index values from donors and from recipients before transplant. Sample size was limited, and cells were not sorted, so CD4 and CD8 repertoire contributions could not be separated. After transplant, TCR diversity in recipients dropped, and pathologically expanded clonotypes increased progressively from day 30 to day 180. Just a small fraction of recipient repertoires overlapped with donor repertoires, and more than 97% appeared de novo at the given depth.

The junction shows trimming of 4 bases on V and 6 bases on J, and the gene matches do not reach 14 bases of it. The germline V gene encodes CDR1 SGDLS and CDR2 YYNGEE. The CDR3 has 16 amino acids, counting the end cysteine and phenylalanine. CDR3 DNA only is kept here, 48 bases in frame from base 1. The rearrangement combines TRBV9 with TRBJ1-1, with 8 bases matching TRBD1. The source was peripheral blood mononuclear cells, collected before stem cell transplant. This TCR came from a man aged 45 to 65 with acute myeloid leukemia. Some clones in this sample may be carry-over from other donors' samples. The CDR3 has the sequence CASSPSSGRGQSEAFF. The DNA reads TGTGCCAGCAGCCCCTCCTCGGGCAGGGGGCAGTCTGAAGCTTTCTTT.